This TCR beta chain was found in a study of blood T cell repertoires in COVID-19. Study information: Acute and convalescent COVID-19 samples came from the United States, Italy and Spain.

Original processing notes: Estimation of nucleated cell counts relied on the amplification of reference gene primers. Here immunoSEQ multiplex PCR was the method, and the copy in TCRdb shows in-frame clones only, minus some. V and J calls and clone size are those listed in that table; D and trimming were worked out from the DNA. The table records 250,000 or so clones, around 86% of them present only once. This CDR3 is built from 16 residues. Trimming cost V 6 bases and J 3 bases; bases outside gene matches: 9. Germline V CDR1 and CDR2: SGHAT, FQNNGV. The sequence was obtained from a woman in her seventies with active or convalescent COVID-19. The material sequenced was peripheral blood. The V gene is TRBV11-2, the J gene TRBJ2-3, with 10 bases matching TRBD1. The CDR3 region has the DNA TGTGCCAGCAGTTCCCGACAGGGGGCTCTAACAGATACGCAGTATTTT. Residues: CASSSRQGALTDTQYF. The full variable domain, rest sourced from reference TRBV11-2 and TRBJ2-3, is EAGVAQSPRYKIIEKRQSVAFWCNPISGHATLYWYQQILGQGPKLLIQFQNNGVVDDSQLPKDRFSAERLKGVDSTLKIQPAKLEDSAVYLCASSSRQGALTDTQYFGPGTRLTVL.